The 12 T cell receptor beta chains below all came from one sample that was sequenced in a study of response to subunit inactivated influenza vaccine. In TCRdb, the RT-PCR reads were re-called with MiXCR into one record per CDR3 protein. The sample yields some 570,000 distinct CDR3 sequences, 11% seen once. In addition, the sample was reused for a study of T cells expressing NK-cell markers. That investigation notes: UMIs were included in TCR beta cDNA generated by 5'RACE template switching.

This specimen was PBMCs from blood, taken on the day of vaccination. The source is a man over 45 who received an inactivated influenza vaccine.

In its sample, this clonotype was seen many times. This chain joins TRBV20-1 and TRBJ1-5; D perhaps matches TRBD1 (5 bases). V was pared by 3 bases and J by 1 base, with 16 bases between. The CDR3 length is 16 residues. Germline V gives CDR1 DFQATT, CDR2 SNEGSKA (reference sequence). In DNA, the CDR3 is TGCAGTGCTAGGCCGGCAGGGCTGTTGAGCAATCAGCCCCAGCATTTT. It translates to CSARPAGLLSNQPQHF.

Only one count was recorded for this clonotype. The J gene is TRBJ2-7, the V gene TRBV5-1, with 10 bases that match TRBD1. CDR1 and CDR2 from the germline V gene are SGHRS and YFSETQ. After removal of 2 bases from V and 7 bases from J, the junction contained 6 bases not matched to a gene. The CDR3 contains 14 residues. CDR3 sequence (DNA): TGCGCCAGCAGCTTTGGGACAGGGGATGGAGAGCAGTACTTC. It translates to CASSFGTGDGEQYF.

This sequence joins TRBV6-5 and TRBJ2-1; D call uncertain. Trimming cost V 3 bases and J 10 bases, with 7 bases left between them. CDR1 is MNHEY and CDR2 is SVGAGI in the germline V gene. The CDR3 extends over 11 amino acids. In nucleotides, the CDR3 is TGTGCCAGCAGTTATGGGGTAGAGCAGTTCTTC. Translating gives CASSYGVEQFF.

This clonotype was counted between two and nine times. This sequence joins TRBV6-1 and TRBJ1-1, with D perhaps TRBD1 (6 bases). The CDR3 consists of 13 residues. Trimming pared 5 bases from V and 4 bases from J, leaving 11 bases between. CDR1 is MNHNS, CDR2 SASEGT, per germline. DNA for the CDR3: TGTGCCAGCAGTCGGACAGAGCTCACTGAAGCTTTCTTT. It translates to CASSRTELTEAFF.

The V call is TRBV20-1, the J call TRBJ2-4; D remains ambiguous. This CDR3 region has 15 residues. Germline loops: CDR1 DFQATT, CDR2 SNEGSKA (reference sequence). Trimming cost V 2 bases and J 6 bases, with 17 bases left between them. The CDR3 sequence is CSARRPFSSGNIQYF. The CDR3 DNA sequence: TGCAGTGCTAGACGTCCTTTTAGTTCGGGAAACATTCAGTACTTC.

Remarks on this clonotype: This clone may be a read error of a much larger clone one base away. This chain links TRBV12-3 or TRBV12-4 with TRBJ2-1, with D perhaps TRBD1 (6 bases). This CDR3 has 13 amino acids. V shed 4 bases and J shed 6 bases, with 10 bases lying between them. The DNA of the CDR3 is TGTGCCAGCAGTTCAGGGGTAGGCAATGAGCAGTTCTTC. Translating it yields CASSSGVGNEQFF.

This clonotype has a handful of counts. The V and J genes are TRBV27 and TRBJ2-2, with a tentative D call TRBD2 (5 bases). The CDR3 has 14 amino acids. From germline, CDR1 is MNHEY and CDR2 SMNVEV (reference sequence). Trimming removed 3 bases at V and 11 bases at J, with 16 bases between. The CDR3 region is CASSFSAVRVELFF. The CDR3 region has the DNA TGTGCCAGCAGTTTCTCAGCCGTGAGGGTCGAGCTGTTTTTT.

The chain recombines TRBV28 with TRBJ1-6, with no clear D. With 2 bases removed from V and 11 bases from J, the gap between germline ends came to 13 bases. Germline V lookup: CDR1 MDHEN, CDR2 SYDVKM. CDR3 size: 14 residues. The CDR3 DNA follows: TGTGCCAGCAGTTTAGGGCGGTCCAATCCACCCCTCCACTTT. Its translation: CASSLGRSNPPLHF. Full variable domain (outside the CDR3, taken from reference TRBV28 and TRBJ1-6): DVKVTQSSRYLVKRTGEKVFLECVQDMDHENMFWYRQDPGLGLRLIYFSYDVKMKEKGDIPEGYSVSREKKERFSLILESASTNQTSMYLCASSLGRSNPPLHFGNGTRLTVT.

This clonotype was found a few times. J is TRBJ1-2 and V is TRBV10-3; D might be TRBD1 (5 bases). The CDR3 is made up of 14 amino acids. CDR1 is ENHRY, CDR2 SYGVKD, per germline. Trimming removed 11 bases at V and 3 bases at J, with 19 bases between. Written as DNA, the CDR3 is TGTGCCGTCCGAGGACATCCGGAAGACTATGGCTACACCTTC. Protein sequence: CAVRGHPEDYGYTF.

V and J are TRBV20-1 and TRBJ2-2, with a weak D call TRBD2 (6 bases). The CDR3 runs 14 residues. V shed 6 bases and J shed 4 bases, with 15 bases lying between them. Per germline, CDR1 DFQATT and CDR2 SNEGSKA (reference sequence). The chain's CDR3 is CSARTKSGTGELFF. CDR3 in DNA: TGCAGTGCCCGGACTAAAAGTGGCACCGGGGAGCTGTTTTTT.

The CDR3 sequence: CASSLTGTPSNYGYTF. The CDR3 nucleotides are TGTGCCAGCAGTTTAACCGGGACACCCTCTAACTATGGCTACACCTTC. The V and J genes are TRBV2 and TRBJ1-2, with D tentatively TRBD1 (6 bases). CDR1 and CDR2 (germline): SNHLY, FYNNEI. CDR3 length: 16 residues. V lost 5 bases and J 0 bases, leaving 16 bases between the germline ends.

This clonotype occurred many times. The chain is built from TRBV4-3 and TRBJ2-4; D is possibly TRBD1 or TRBD2 (6 bases each). Trimming pared 0 bases from V and 8 bases from J, leaving 14 bases between. The length of the CDR3 is 15 residues. Per germline, CDR1 LGHNA and CDR2 YSLEER. In DNA form, the CDR3 reads TGCGCCAGCAGCCAAGACCCGGCAGGGGAGGACATTCAGTACTTC. It is translated as CASSQDPAGEDIQYF.